Following are 18 T cell receptor beta chains from one sample sequenced in a study of blood T cell repertoires in COVID-19. The method was immunoSEQ multiplex PCR; TCRdb's version includes in-frame clones alone and lacks a portion of them. This sample has approximately 130,000 clones, with roughly three quarters found just once. The sequencing sample was made of peripheral blood. The receptors come from a human donor in a cohort sampled during active COVID-19.

This clone was observed a handful of times. The chain joins TRBV4-1 to TRBJ2-6; 11 nucleotides align to TRBD1. The CDR3 is made up of 18 amino acids. Germline values: CDR1 MGHRA, CDR2 YSYEKL. With V trimmed by 5 bases and J by 1 base, 7 bases remained unmatched. The CDR3 DNA reads TGCGCCAGCAGCGCAGGACAGGGGGCGTCTTCTGGGGCCAACGTCCTGACTTTC. It encodes CASSAGQGASSGANVLTF.

V usage is TRBV30 and J usage is TRBJ2-7, with TRBD2 matching over 10 bases. Germline CDR1 GTSNPN, CDR2 SVGIG (reference sequence). The V segment lost 2 bases and the J segment 3 bases; nucleotides outside the gene matches: 7. This CDR3 has 15 amino acids. This CDR3 reads CAWSRGLAGDYEQYF. CDR3 nucleotide sequence: TGTGCCTGGAGTAGAGGGCTAGCGGGAGACTACGAGCAGTACTTC.

The rearrangement uses TRBV3-1 (or the pseudogene TRBV3-2) and TRBJ2-1; 15 bases align to TRBD2. Germline V gene data show CDR1 as LGHDT and CDR2 as YNNKEL (reference sequence). V lost 5 bases to trimming and J lost 10 bases; unmatched junction nucleotides: 6. The CDR3 totals 15 residues. The CDR3 DNA reads TGTGCCAGCAGCAACGGACTAGCGGGGGGGCTAGAGCAGTTCTTC. The encoded protein is CASSNGLAGGLEQFF.

J is TRBJ1-6 and V is TRBV6-5, with unresolved D. The CDR3 loop spans 15 amino acids. The germline V and J ends were trimmed by 4 bases and 9 bases, with 16 bases remaining between them. The germline V gene has CDR1 MNHEY and CDR2 SVGAGI. CDR3 DNA sequence: TGTGCCAGCAGTTCCCAGGACGGGGTAGGTTCACCCCTCCACTTT. Translation gives CASSSQDGVGSPLHF.

This rearrangement joins TRBV5-5 to TRBJ1-1; no reliable D call. CDR1 is SGHKS, CDR2 YYEKEE, per germline (reference sequence). Trimming stripped 1 base from V and 5 bases from J, with 9 bases between. The CDR3 contains 13 residues. For the CDR3, the DNA is TGTGCCAGCAGCTTGAACAGTCGAACTGAAGCTTTCTTT. Translated: CASSLNSRTEAFF.

The rearrangement links TRBV30 to TRBJ1-2; D ambiguous. V was shortened by 0 bases and J by 6 bases, with 11 bases between the two germline ends. The CDR3 totals 13 residues. From germline, CDR1 is GTSNPN and CDR2 SVGIG (reference sequence). DNA for the CDR3: TGTGCCTGGAGTGTGGGCCTGAACCATGGCTACACCTTC. Translated: CAWSVGLNHGYTF.

The V call is TRBV18, the J call TRBJ1-2; weak D call: TRBD1 (6 bases). CDR1 KGHSH and CDR2 LQKENI come from the germline V gene. Deletions cut 4 bases from V and 2 bases from J, with 8 bases between. The CDR3 is 13 residues long. CDR3 in DNA: TGTGCCAGCTCACGGGACACCAACTATGGCTACACCTTC. Translating gives CASSRDTNYGYTF. Combining the CDR3 with reference TRBV18 and TRBJ1-2 gives the whole variable domain NAGVMQNPRHLVRRRGQEARLRCSPMKGHSHVYWYRQLPEEGLKFMVYLQKENIIDESGMPKERFSAEFPKEGPSILRIQQVVRGDSAAYFCASSRDTNYGYTFGSGTRLTVV.

This chain links TRBV27 with TRBJ2-7, with 9 positions matching TRBD2. This CDR3 is 17 amino acids long. Trimming took 3 bases from V and 1 from J; bases not matched to a gene: 10. CDR1 and CDR2 from the germline V gene are MNHEY and SMNVEV (reference sequence). CDR3 sequence (DNA): TGTGCCAGCAGTTTCGGGGGGTCTAGCGGGACTTCCTACGAGCAGTACTTC. Its translation is CASSFGGSSGTSYEQYF.

V is TRBV11-2 and J is TRBJ2-7, with D uncertain. The germline V gene encodes CDR1 SGHAT and CDR2 FQNNGV. Trimming took off 1 base at V and 1 base at J, with 8 bases between the two ends. The CDR3 has 14 amino acids. In DNA form, the CDR3 reads TGTGCCAGCAGCTTAGCCCCGGTTTCCTACGAGCAGTACTTC. Translation gives CASSLAPVSYEQYF.

This clone appeared once. The V gene is TRBV18, the J gene TRBJ1-1; D gene ambiguous. Per germline, CDR1 KGHSH and CDR2 LQKENI. The CDR3 is 13 amino acids. The V end was cut by 2 bases, the J end by 4 bases, with 8 bases between. The DNA for the CDR3 is TGTGCCAGCTCACCAGGCGGGGTCACTGAAGCTTTCTTT. Its protein product is CASSPGGVTEAFF.

This chain connects TRBV6-6 to TRBJ2-7; TRBD2 aligns across 10 bases. CDR3 length: 13 amino acids. The trim removed 5 bases at V and 6 bases at J, leaving 4 bases unmatched. Looked up from germline, CDR1 is MNHNY and CDR2 is SVGAGI (reference sequence). CDR3 in DNA: TGTGCCAGCAGTGGGTCTAGCGGGGGCGAGCAGTACTTC. It codes for CASSGSSGGEQYF.

Here the CDR3 DNA reads TGTGCCAGCAGCTCATTCTCCGGGAACAGATACGAGCAGTACTTC. It codes for CASSSFSGNRYEQYF. The V and J genes are TRBV11-2 and TRBJ2-7, with D possibly being TRBD2 (5 bases). The germline V and J ends were trimmed by 4 bases and 4 bases, with 17 bases remaining between them. This CDR3 comprises 15 residues. The germline V gene has CDR1 SGHAT and CDR2 FQNNGV.

This sequence joins TRBV11-3 and TRBJ2-7; D is possibly TRBD2 (5 bases). Germline values: CDR1 SGHNT, CDR2 YENEEA. Between the trimmed V and J ends, which lost 0 bases and 0 bases, there was a span of 12 bases. The CDR3 consists of 16 residues. This chain's CDR3 is CASSLDPGLSSYEQYF. In nucleotides, the CDR3 is TGTGCCAGCAGCTTAGATCCCGGACTGAGCTCCTACGAGCAGTACTTC.

J is TRBJ1-1 and V is TRBV5-4, with 9 positions matching TRBD1. V lost 0 bases to trimming and J lost 8 bases; unmatched junction nucleotides: 8. This CDR3 is 15 amino acids long. Germline lookup yields CDR1 SGHNT and CDR2 YYREEE (reference sequence). The CDR3 nucleotides read TGTGCCAGCAGCTTGGCCGGGACAGGGAGGGTCGAAGCTTTCTTT. Translating gives CASSLAGTGRVEAFF.

The genes are TRBV27 and TRBJ1-4; 7 bases match TRBD1. Trimming took 2 bases from V and 7 from J; bases not matched to a gene: 4. Germline CDR1 and CDR2: MNHEY and SMNVEV (reference sequence). The length of the CDR3 is 14 residues. CDR3 sequence reads: CASSLRGTVEKLFF. The CDR3 nucleotides read TGTGCCAGCAGTTTACGGGGGACAGTTGAAAAACTGTTTTTT.

V usage is TRBV27 and J usage is TRBJ2-1, with 12 bases aligning to TRBD2. Germline values: CDR1 MNHEY, CDR2 SMNVEV (reference sequence). This CDR3 is built from 17 residues. V trimming: 4 bases; J trimming: 0 bases; junction bases outside the gene matches: 4. The CDR3 coding sequence is TGTGCCAGCAGTTCCCCGACTAGCGGGAGCTCCTACAATGAGCAGTTCTTC. This translates into CASSSPTSGSSYNEQFF.

The chain recombines TRBV6-5 with TRBJ2-7; 9 nucleotides match TRBD2. Germline V gene sequence: CDR1 MNHEY, CDR2 SVGAGI. Trimming removed 6 bases from V and 2 bases from J; junction bases left unmatched: 8. This CDR3 region has 15 residues. The CDR3 sequence: CASRSGGGRAYEQYF. CDR3 nucleotides: TGTGCCAGCAGATCGGGAGGCGGGAGGGCCTACGAGCAGTACTTC.

The count of this clone is one. The chain is built from TRBV11-2 and TRBJ2-7; D may be TRBD1 (5 bases). Trimming removed 5 bases at V and 3 bases at J, with 11 bases between. This CDR3 is built from 13 residues. Germline V gene data show CDR1 as SGHAT and CDR2 as FQNNGV. The CDR3, as DNA: TGTGCCAGCAGCCTGGACATTTTCTACGAGCAGTACTTC. Encoded protein: CASSLDIFYEQYF.